This TCR beta chain was observed in a study of cytomegalovirus exposure and HLA in healthy donors. There are 15 residues in the CDR3. Germline V CDR1 and CDR2: SGHRS, YFSETQ. Between the trimmed V and J ends, which lost 0 bases and 1 base, there was a span of 7 bases. The PCR made use of 60 Vbeta and 13 Jbeta primers. Assay: immunoSEQ multiplex PCR; the TCRdb copy retains only in-frame clones and omits some. The sample lists approximately 130,000 clones, roughly 9.6% occurring once. The clonotype was recovered from a middle-aged woman in good health and CMV-seropositive. The J gene is TRBJ2-2, the V gene TRBV5-1; perhaps TRBD1 as D (6 bases). Sequencing was done on a sample of PBMCs. This CDR3 reads CASSLGGQNTGELFF. The CDR3, as DNA: TGCGCCAGCAGCTTGGGGGGGCAGAACACCGGGGAGCTGTTTTTT.